This T cell receptor (beta chain) derives from a study of OX40 agonist ivuxolimab in advanced cancers. Assay: immunoSEQ multiplex PCR; the TCRdb copy retains only in-frame clones and omits some. The sample holds about 25,000 clones, 65% to 90% seen once. In its sample, this clone ranks as medium-sized. Germline V gene sequence: CDR1 SEHNR, CDR2 FQNEAQ (reference sequence). The V end was cut by 5 bases, the J end by 0 bases, with 17 bases between. This CDR3 is built from 18 residues. The sequencing here drew on CD4+ or CD8+ T cells sorted from blood, taken in a trial of the OX40 agonist ivuxolimab. The chain links TRBV7-9 to TRBJ1-6, with D perhaps TRBD1 (6 bases). This clonotype was obtained from an adult with an advanced solid tumor such as melanoma, head and neck, liver or kidney cancer. The CDR3 sequence is CASSTSTGQSSYNSPLHF. The CDR3 DNA reads as TGTGCCAGCAGCACCTCGACAGGCCAGAGCTCCTATAATTCACCCCTCCACTTT.